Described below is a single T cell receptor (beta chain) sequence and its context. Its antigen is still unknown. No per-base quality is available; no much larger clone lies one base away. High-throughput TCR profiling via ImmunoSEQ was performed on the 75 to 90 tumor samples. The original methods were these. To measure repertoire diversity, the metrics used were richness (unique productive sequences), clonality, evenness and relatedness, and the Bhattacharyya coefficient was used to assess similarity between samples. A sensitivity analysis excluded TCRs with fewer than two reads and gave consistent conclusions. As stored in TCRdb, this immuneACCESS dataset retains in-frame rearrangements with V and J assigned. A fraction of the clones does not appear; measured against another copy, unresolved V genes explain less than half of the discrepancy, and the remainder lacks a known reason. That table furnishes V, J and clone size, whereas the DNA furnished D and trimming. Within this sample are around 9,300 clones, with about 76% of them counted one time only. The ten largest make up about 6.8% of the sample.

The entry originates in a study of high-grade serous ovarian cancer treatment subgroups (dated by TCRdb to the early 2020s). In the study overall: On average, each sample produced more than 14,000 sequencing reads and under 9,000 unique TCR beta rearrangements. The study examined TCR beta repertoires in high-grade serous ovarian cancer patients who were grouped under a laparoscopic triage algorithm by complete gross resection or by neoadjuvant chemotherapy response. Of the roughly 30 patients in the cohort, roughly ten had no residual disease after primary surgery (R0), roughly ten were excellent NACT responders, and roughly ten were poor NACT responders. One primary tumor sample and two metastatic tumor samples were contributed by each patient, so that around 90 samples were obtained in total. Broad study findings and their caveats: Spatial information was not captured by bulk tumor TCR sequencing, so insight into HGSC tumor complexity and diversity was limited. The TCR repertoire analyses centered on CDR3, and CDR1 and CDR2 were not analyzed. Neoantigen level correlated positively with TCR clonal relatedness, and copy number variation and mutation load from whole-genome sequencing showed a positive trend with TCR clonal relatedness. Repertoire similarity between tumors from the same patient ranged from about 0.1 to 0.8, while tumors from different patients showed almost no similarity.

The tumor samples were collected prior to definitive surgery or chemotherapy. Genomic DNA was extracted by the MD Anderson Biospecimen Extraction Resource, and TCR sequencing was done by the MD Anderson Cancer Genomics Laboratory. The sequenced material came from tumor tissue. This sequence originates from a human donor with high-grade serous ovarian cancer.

The sequenced DNA: TGTGCCAGCAGCCCCCAAGGGGGAGGGGGGAGTCTGAACACCGGGGAGCTGTTTTTT. It translates as CASSPQGGGGSLNTGELFF. The chain is assembled from TRBV7-2 and TRBJ2-2; TRBD2 is a possible D gene, resting on 7 matching bases. Taken from the germline V gene, the CDR1 and CDR2 loops are SGHTA and FQGNSA. The CDR3, cysteine through phenylalanine, is 19 amino acids long. Solely the CDR3 DNA is kept, with 57 bases framed from the first base. V loses 5 bases, J loses 1 base, and the germline ends lie 23 bases apart.